This T cell receptor (beta chain) was identified during a study of CD8+ T cells in alopecia areata (dated by TCRdb to 2016 to 2018). Turning to the overall study: To study T cell clonal expansion in alopecia areata, the researchers applied high-throughput TCRbeta sequencing to both the C3H/HeJ mouse model and human patients. TCRbeta CDR3 regions were amplified by immunoSEQ multiplex PCR with 35 Vbeta forward and 13 Jbeta reverse primers. Scalp clonality was compared among normal scalp (n=4), patchy alopecia areata scalp (n=8), and alopecia totalis/universalis scalp (n=8). RNA was obtained with the PAXgene miRNA kit for fixed scalp, the miRNeasy kit for PBMCs, and the RNeasy kit for mouse skin. Scalp tissue and sorted CD4+ and CD8+ peripheral blood T cells from patchy and totalis/universalis alopecia areata patients and from healthy controls were covered by human TCRbeta sequencing. Overall results and qualifications from the work: Resident alphabeta T cells in normal human skin are also sequenced, complicating scalp TCR repertoire analysis, unlike mouse skin dominated by gammadelta T cells. Lesional scalp, especially in alopecia totalis/universalis, showed higher clonality and more expanded CD8+ clones than normal scalp, suggesting antigenic drive. Compared with mice, TCR sequences shared between patients were less clear, possibly partly because of HLA diversity across the patient population.

Regarding this clone: Its antigen has not been determined. One base away there is no much larger clone; base qualities are not given.

Measured from the cysteine to the phenylalanine, the CDR3 is 13 residues long. Kept here is only the CDR3 DNA, which spans 39 bases and is read in frame from base 1. V loses 8 bases of germline sequence and J loses 3 bases, and the interval between the two ends is 14 bases. The germline V gene gives CDR1 as MNHEY and CDR2 as SVGAGI. Lesional scalp punch biopsies and peripheral blood were collected from alopecia areata patients. PBMCs were isolated by density centrifugation and stained for CD3, CD4 and CD8, after which CD4+ and CD8+ T cells were sorted on a FACSAria. Untreated alopecia areata patients were recruited as part of a multicenter biomarker study. For roughly five biomarker-study patients, blood CD8+ T cells were further sorted into NKG2D-low and NKG2D-high fractions. The method behind the library was the immunoSEQ multiplex PCR assay. RNA was extracted from all samples and reverse transcribed into cDNA as template for TCR sequencing. First-strand cDNA was synthesized using SuperScript III with a 2:1 mix of oligo-dT and random hexamers. A synthetic immune receptor repertoire was used to measure amplification bias, and any remaining bias was corrected computationally. The study's processing was this. After raw reads were preprocessed to remove errors, the CDR3 was defined following IMGT conventions as running from the conserved cysteine to phenylalanine. Clonality was computed as 1 minus the Shannon entropy, with the entropy normalized by log2 of the number of productive unique TCRs. Whether each scalp clone was CD4 or CD8 was inferred by checking scalp TCRbeta sequences against the CD4 and CD8 repertoires from sorted blood. TCRdb retrieved this table from immuneACCESS and kept in-frame rearrangements only. Not all clones are present; in checked studies, unresolved V genes account for under half, and no reason is known for the remainder. The D gene and trimming were derived from the DNA, and the V and J assignments and clone size from that table. The sample data list approximately 99,000 clones, and 50% to 70% of these were observed just once. Jointly, the top ten make up roughly a quarter of the sample.

The V and J genes are TRBV6-5 and TRBJ2-7; tentative D gene TRBD2, with 5 bases matching. The receptor was isolated from a human donor with alopecia areata. The sequenced material came from NKG2D-low CD8+ T cells sorted from blood. The cell subset or site label, as the study defines it: sorted CD8+ NKG2D-low blood T cells. The CDR3 region: CASALESVYEQYF. DNA sequence: TGTGCCAGCGCACTAGAAAGCGTCTACGAGCAGTACTTC.